Listed here is a single TCR beta chain. Which antigen it targets is not known. One base away there is no much larger clone; base qualities are not given. The junction shows trimming of 0 bases on V and 5 bases on J, plus 13 bases between the germline ends. The CDR3 goes from the cysteine to the phenylalanine over 15 residues. The DNA shown is the 45-base CDR3, in frame from base 1. According to the germline V gene (reference sequence), CDR1 reads SGHKS and CDR2 reads YYEKEE. This specimen comes from a study of blood T cell repertoires in COVID-19 (dated by TCRdb to the early 2020s). For context, the study as a whole: Samples covering the acute and convalescent phases of COVID-19 were provided by collaborators in the United States, Italy and Spain. Samples were obtained from the ongoing ImmuneRACE study (first 160 participants) and from about 1,300 subjects provided by 6 global collaborators. The dataset comprised deeply sampled blood TCRbeta repertoires from subjects exposed to, actively infected with, or recovered from COVID-19. Where available, HLA class I and class II types were obtained from metadata supplied by the sample provider rather than from assay-based typing. The prospective study material was composed of cDNA or gDNA derived from T cells, B-cell-depleted T cells, or PBMCs. The sample metadata nearly always contained a de-identified subject ID, COVID-19 status, age in years and sex. The repertoires were released in a freely available public database intended as a resource for research on the immune response to SARS-CoV-2. The research as a whole found: Clinical and demographic metadata were provided uncurated, with the amount varying by source and participant.

Participants in the prospective study were enrolled through a virtual design, were aged about 18 to 90 years, and lived in about two dozen United States geographic areas. In the prospective study, participants were assigned to cohorts based on the clinical history participants reported in a screening survey and a study questionnaire. ImmuneRACE Cohort 3 recovered participants were defined by two consecutive negative NP/OP PCR tests, healthcare professional clearance, or symptom resolution. Each participant in the prospective study had whole blood, serum and a nasopharyngeal or oropharyngeal swab collected by mobile phlebotomists. Participants in the prospective study had the option to provide additional blood draws and questionnaires over a 2-month period. Before DNA extraction, prospective study blood samples were shipped either frozen or at room temperature. TCRbeta CDR3 regions were amplified from genomic DNA using the immunoSEQ Assay, a bias-controlled multiplex PCR. On the authors' methods: Nucleated cell counts per sample were estimated from amplification of reference gene primers within the assay. To quantify the absolute abundance of each unique TCRbeta CDR3 rearrangement, sequence reads were collapsed and filtered. Productive Simpson clonality was computed per sample as the square root of Simpson's diversity index over productive rearrangements. The clones in this table, taken by TCRdb from immuneACCESS, are in-frame only. Not every clone is retained; where verified, under half of the shortfall comes from an unresolved V gene, and the cause of the rest is unknown. The D gene and trimming were derived from the DNA, and the V and J assignments and clone size from that table. For this sample the table gives over 200,000 clones, of which more than 80% were detected only once. Under 2% of the sample is in the top ten clones.

The TCR sequence derives from a man in his 60s who had recovered from COVID-19. The sequence links TRBV5-5 to TRBJ2-3; the best D guess is TRBD2, with 7 bases matching. Sequenced input: PBMCs or T cells enriched from blood (not recorded which). CDR3 region: CASSLVGGLGDTQYF. Here is the DNA: TGTGCCAGCAGCTTGGTCGGGGGGCTGGGAGATACGCAGTATTTT.